This T cell receptor (beta chain) was observed in a study of blood T cell repertoires in COVID-19. Turning to the study itself: Both acute and convalescent COVID-19 samples were obtained from the United States, Italy and Spain. Nucleic acid was either cDNA or gDNA, and it came from T cells, B-cell-depleted T cells, or PBMCs.

This clone was counted a few times. The CDR3 has 15 amino acids. Germline V gene lookup returns CDR1 SGHTA and CDR2 FQGNSA. V was cut by 5 bases and J by 2 bases, with 15 bases left in between. Using immunoSEQ multiplex PCR, the repertoire was profiled, and TCRdb retains in-frame clones only, with some absent. The sample contains fewer than 30,000 clones, about 87% of which appear only once. The rearrangement uses TRBV7-2 and TRBJ1-1; tentatively, D is TRBD1 (6 bases). The source material was peripheral blood. This sequence originates from a man in his sixties or seventies with active COVID-19. CDR3 DNA: TGTGCCAGCAGCCCCACAGGGTTTAGAAACACTGAAGCTTTCTTT. This codes for CASSPTGFRNTEAFF.